One sample yielded the 19 T cell receptor beta chains listed below, sequenced in a study of long-term antiretroviral therapy in people with HIV. The immunoSEQ assay was v3.0, run at survey level. Generated by immunoSEQ multiplex PCR, the TCRdb table keeps only in-frame clones and is missing some. The profile shows 15,000 to 20,000 clones, under 85% of them singletons. Sequencing was performed on unsorted PBMCs, taken 2.3 years after starting antiretroviral therapy. Every receptor here comes from a woman between 35 and 50 years old with HIV.

The chain has TRBV18 and TRBJ1-1; unclear D gene. V shed 3 bases and J shed 6 bases, with 8 bases lying between them. The CDR3 covers 12 residues. CDR1 and CDR2 (germline): KGHSH, LQKENI. The CDR3 protein is CASSPMGSEAFF. As DNA, the CDR3 is TGTGCCAGCTCACCTATGGGTTCTGAAGCTTTCTTT.

This CDR3 reads CASSEAGQSQYF. CDR3 sequence (DNA): TGTGCCAGCAGTGAGGCGGGGCAAAGTCAGTACTTC. The V gene is TRBV2, the J gene TRBJ2-4; possible D gene TRBD2, 6 bases. Trimming cost V 3 bases and J 12 bases, with 12 bases left between them. The CDR3 is made up of 12 amino acids. The germline V gene encodes CDR1 SNHLY and CDR2 FYNNEI.

The V gene is TRBV5-1, the J gene TRBJ2-2; TRBD1 matches 8 bases. Germline CDR1 and CDR2: SGHRS and YFSETQ. J lost 4 bases, V lost 4 bases, and 6 bases had no gene match. The CDR3 spans 15 residues. The CDR3 DNA reads as TGCGCCAGCAGCCTGGGGACAGGACTCACCGGGGAGCTGTTTTTT. It translates to CASSLGTGLTGELFF.

The chain links TRBV6-6 to TRBJ2-2, with TRBD1 as a possible D gene (6 bases). The CDR3 has 13 amino acids. V was shortened by 6 bases and J by 5 bases, with 10 bases between the two germline ends. The V gene's germline CDR1 is MNHNY and CDR2 SVGAGI (reference sequence). CDR3 DNA: TGTGCCAGCAGCCCCCAGGGGACCGGGGAGCTGTTTTTT. Amino acids: CASSPQGTGELFF.

V and J are TRBV7-8 and TRBJ2-1; 8 bases align to TRBD2. Germline CDR1 is SGHVS and CDR2 is FQNEAQ. This CDR3 is 18 amino acids long. The trim removed 6 bases at V and 4 bases at J, leaving 17 bases unmatched. CDR3 DNA sequence: TGTGCCAGCAGATCCACAGGTGCCGAGACTAGCGTATACAATGAGCAGTTCTTC. Its translation: CASRSTGAETSVYNEQFF. The variable domain in full, completed from reference TRBV7-8 and TRBJ2-1, reads GAGVSQSPRYKVAKRGQDVALRCDPISGHVSLFWYQQALGQGPEFLTYFQNEAQLDKSGLPSDRFFAERPEGSVSTLKIQRTQQEDSAVYLCASRSTGAETSVYNEQFFGPGTRLTVL.

This chain uses TRBV5-6 with TRBJ1-3; perhaps TRBD1 as D (5 bases). Per the germline V gene, CDR1 is SGHDT and CDR2 is YYEEEE. The ends were cut back, 1 base at V and 0 bases at J, with 11 bases in the middle. CDR3 length: 16 residues. The CDR3 DNA follows: TGTGCCAGCAGCTTGCCAGGGAAGTTCTCTGGAAACACCATATATTTT. Translated: CASSLPGKFSGNTIYF. The full variable domain, rest sourced from reference TRBV5-6 and TRBJ1-3, is DAGVTQSPTHLIKTRGQQVTLRCSPKSGHDTVSWYQQALGQGPQFIFQYYEEEERQRGNFPDRFSGHQFPNYSSELNVNALLLGDSALYLCASSLPGKFSGNTIYFGEGSWLTVV.

This clone was seen once. The J gene is TRBJ2-2, the V gene TRBV27; TRBD2 aligns across 7 bases. J gave up 0 bases and V 6 bases, and 4 bases lay outside the gene matches. Germline lookup yields CDR1 MNHEY and CDR2 SMNVEV (reference sequence). CDR3 length: 15 residues. CDR3 coding DNA: TGTGCCAGCAGCCCTAGCGGCCCGAACACCGGGGAGCTGTTTTTT. Translation: CASSPSGPNTGELFF.

The chain couples TRBV10-1 to TRBJ1-3; possible D gene TRBD1, 5 bases. Between the trimmed V and J ends, which lost 6 bases and 0 bases, there was a span of 12 bases. The CDR3 extends over 15 amino acids. Germline loops: CDR1 WNHNN, CDR2 SYGVQD (reference sequence). CDR3 nucleotide sequence: TGCGCCAGCAGCGGGGGAGTCGTCTCTGGAAACACCATATATTTT. Protein product: CASSGGVVSGNTIYF.

The chain employs TRBV4-2 and TRBJ1-2; D perhaps matches TRBD1 (6 bases). V lost 4 bases to trimming and J lost 3 bases, with 12 bases between them. CDR1 and CDR2 (germline): LGHNA, YNFKEQ. The CDR3 is 14 amino acids. This CDR3 is CASSRDRSDYGYTF. DNA for the CDR3: TGTGCCAGCAGCCGTGACAGGTCCGACTATGGCTACACCTTC.

This chain links TRBV7-9 with TRBJ1-6; D gene unclear. V was cut by 4 bases and J by 0 bases, with 13 bases left in between. In germline, CDR1 is SEHNR, CDR2 FQNEAQ (reference sequence). The CDR3 is 17 residues long. The DNA of the CDR3 is TGTGCCAGCAGCTCCTCGGGCAGGAGCTCCTATAATTCACCCCTCCACTTT. It encodes CASSSSGRSSYNSPLHF.

In this sample, this clone turned up a few times. V is TRBV18 and J is TRBJ1-6; 7 nucleotides agree with TRBD1. Trimming took 2 bases from V and 6 from J; bases not matched to a gene: 4. Germline lookup yields CDR1 KGHSH and CDR2 LQKENI. The CDR3 covers 15 residues. Written as DNA, the CDR3 is TGTGCCAGCTCACCATTACAGGGGCTTAATTCACCCCTCCACTTT. This codes for CASSPLQGLNSPLHF.

The chain is built from TRBV19 and TRBJ1-2, with a weak D call TRBD1 (5 bases). Germline V lookup: CDR1 LNHDA, CDR2 SQIVND (reference sequence). V was trimmed by 4 bases and J by 8 bases, leaving 20 bases between them. The CDR3 has 15 amino acids. The CDR3 region is CASSTPGRTLGGYTF. Written as DNA, the CDR3 is TGTGCCAGTAGTACCCCGGGACGAACCCTGGGCGGCTACACCTTC.

The chain is built from TRBV5-1 and TRBJ2-5, with 7 bases that match TRBD2. Losses at the gene ends were 2 bases for V and 0 bases for J; bases not matched to a gene: 4. The CDR3 spans 15 residues. Germline V gives CDR1 SGHRS, CDR2 YFSETQ. CDR3 residues: CASSFASGNQETQYF. The CDR3 DNA reads TGCGCCAGCAGCTTCGCCAGCGGGAACCAAGAGACCCAGTACTTC.

The chain is built from TRBV11-2 and TRBJ1-2; 9 bases fit TRBD1. V shed 1 base, J shed 8 bases, and the junction held 5 bases outside the gene matches. The CDR3 consists of 14 residues. CDR1 SGHAT and CDR2 FQNNGV come from the germline V gene. The chain's CDR3 is CASSLVGGTGGYTF. CDR3 in DNA: TGTGCCAGCAGCTTAGTGGGGGGGACAGGGGGCTACACCTTC.

This chain links TRBV5-6 with TRBJ1-1; D is unclear. CDR3 length equals 16 residues. V lost 1 base, J lost 1 base, and 14 bases lay in between. The V gene's germline CDR1 is SGHDT and CDR2 YYEEEE. DNA for the CDR3: TGTGCCAGCAGCTTGTTAAATGGCCGGGGGAACACTGAAGCTTTCTTT. Protein product: CASSLLNGRGNTEAFF.

The V call is TRBV29-1, the J call TRBJ2-1, with D maybe TRBD1 (6 bases). Trimming shortened V by 3 bases and J by 9 bases, and 9 bases separated the two germline ends. The length of the CDR3 is 11 residues. Germline V lookup: CDR1 SQVTM, CDR2 ANQGSEA. CDR3 DNA sequence: TGCAGCGTTGAGGACAGTATTGAGCAGTTCTTC. Translating gives CSVEDSIEQFF.

The chain is built from TRBV2 and TRBJ1-5; D gene unclear. This CDR3 is built from 12 residues. V was trimmed by 6 bases and J by 3 bases, leaving 6 bases between them. Per the germline V gene, CDR1 is SNHLY and CDR2 is FYNNEI. The CDR3 loop is CASRGFNQPQHF. The CDR3 DNA follows: TGTGCCAGCAGGGGGTTCAATCAGCCCCAGCATTTT.

The rearrangement uses TRBV30 and TRBJ1-2; tentatively, D is TRBD1 (5 bases). V was clipped by 3 bases and J by 7 bases, with 15 bases between them. The CDR3 loop spans 13 amino acids. Germline V gives CDR1 GTSNPN, CDR2 SVGIG (reference sequence). DNA of the CDR3: TGTGCCTGGAGCGCACAGGCAGGGTTTGGCTACACCTTC. Translation gives CAWSAQAGFGYTF.

V gene TRBV4-3 combines with J gene TRBJ2-6; either TRBD1 or TRBD2 may supply D (5 bases each). Germline V CDR1 and CDR2: LGHNA, YSLEER. The CDR3 is made up of 15 amino acids. The ends were cut back, 1 base at V and 4 bases at J, with 8 bases in the middle. CDR3 sequence: CASSQAGTGANVLTF. The CDR3 bases are TGCGCCAGCAGCCAAGCAGGGACCGGGGCCAACGTCCTGACTTTC.